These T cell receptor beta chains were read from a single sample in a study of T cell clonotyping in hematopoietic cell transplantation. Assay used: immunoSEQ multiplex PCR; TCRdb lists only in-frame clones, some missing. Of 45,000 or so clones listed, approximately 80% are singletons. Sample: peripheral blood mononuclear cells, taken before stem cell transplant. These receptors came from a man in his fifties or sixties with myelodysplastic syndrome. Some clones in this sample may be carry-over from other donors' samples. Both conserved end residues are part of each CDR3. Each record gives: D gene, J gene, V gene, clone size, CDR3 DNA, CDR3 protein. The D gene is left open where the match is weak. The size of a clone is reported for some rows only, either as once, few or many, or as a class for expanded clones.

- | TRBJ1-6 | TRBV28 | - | TGTGCCAGCAGATGGGTAAAAGGGCCCCTCCACTTT | CASRWVKGPLHF
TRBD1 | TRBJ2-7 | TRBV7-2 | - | TGTGCCAGCACCTTCCACAGGGGGGCGTACGAGCAGTACTTC | CASTFHRGAYEQYF
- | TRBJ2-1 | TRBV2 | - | TGTGCCAGCAAGAAGGGACAAAACAATGAGCAGTTCTTC | CASKKGQNNEQFF
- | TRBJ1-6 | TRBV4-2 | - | TGTGCCAGCAGCCAAGACAGGCTGAATTCACCCCTCCACTTT | CASSQDRLNSPLHF
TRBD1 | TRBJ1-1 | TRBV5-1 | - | TGCGCCAGCAGCTTAGATGGACAGGGAGGCACTGAAGCTTTCTTT | CASSLDGQGGTEAFF
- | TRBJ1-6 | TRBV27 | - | TGTGCCAGCAGTTTCTCCTATAATTCACCCCTCCACTTT | CASSFSYNSPLHF
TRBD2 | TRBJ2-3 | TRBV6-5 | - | TGTGCCAGCAGTTACGGGGGGGGAGCTCGGTATTTT | CASSYGGGARYF
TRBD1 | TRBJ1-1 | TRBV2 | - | TGTGCCAGCAGTAAGGACAGGGAGGTGGGAACTGAAGCTTTCTTT | CASSKDREVGTEAFF
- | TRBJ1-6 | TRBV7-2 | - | TGTGCCAGCAGCTCACAAGGGGTCGCCCCGACTAATTCACCCCTCCACTTT | CASSSQGVAPTNSPLHF
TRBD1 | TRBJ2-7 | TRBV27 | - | TGTGCCAGCAGTTCGGACAGGGGCCAATTTTACGAGCAGTACTTC | CASSSDRGQFYEQYF
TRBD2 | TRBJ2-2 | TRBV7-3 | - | TGTGCCAGCAGCTCGTACGGGGGGGTTAACACCGGGGAGCTGTTTTTT | CASSSYGGVNTGELFF
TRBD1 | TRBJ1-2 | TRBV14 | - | TGTGCCAGCAGCCCACGGACAGGGGGAGCCTATGGCTACACCTTC | CASSPRTGGAYGYTF
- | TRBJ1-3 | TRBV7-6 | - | TGTGCCAGCAGCCTAGACAGGGGAAACACCATATATTTT | CASSLDRGNTIYF
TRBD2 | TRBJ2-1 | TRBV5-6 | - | TGTGCCAGCAGCTTCTGGGGACTAGCGGACAATGAGCAGTTCTTC | CASSFWGLADNEQFF
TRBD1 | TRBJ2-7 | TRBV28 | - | TGTGCCAGCAGGATACAGGGGGCCTGGTACTTC | CASRIQGAWYF
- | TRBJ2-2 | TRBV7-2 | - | TGTGCCAGCAGCAACGCTAGGGGGGGCACCGGGGAGCTGTTTTTT | CASSNARGGTGELFF
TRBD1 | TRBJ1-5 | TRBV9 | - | TGTGCCAGCAGCGCCGCGACAGGGTTCAATCAGCCCCAGCATTTT | CASSAATGFNQPQHF
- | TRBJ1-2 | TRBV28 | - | TGTGCCAGCAGTGGCTCGTGGGACTATGGCTACACCTTC | CASSGSWDYGYTF
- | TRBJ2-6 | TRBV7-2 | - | TGTGCCAGCAGCGATAGAGGGCCTGGGGCCAACGTCCTGACTTTC | CASSDRGPGANVLTF
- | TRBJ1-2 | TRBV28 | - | TGTGCCAGCACCAGCGATCGGGGACGTGGCTACACCTTC | CASTSDRGRGYTF
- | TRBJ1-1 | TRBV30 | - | TGTGCCTGGAGGAAGGGAGTTAGTGACACTGAAGCTTTCTTT | CAWRKGVSDTEAFF
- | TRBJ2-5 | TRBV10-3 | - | TGTGCCATCAGTGAGGCCGGCCGCCAAGAGACCCAGTACTTC | CAISEAGRQETQYF
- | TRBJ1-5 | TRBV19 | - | TGTGCCAGTAGCAACCTAGGGCTTAGCAATCAGCCCCAGCATTTT | CASSNLGLSNQPQHF
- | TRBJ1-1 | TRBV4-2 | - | TGTGCCAGCAGCCAAGCAATCGTAGGGGGTGTGAACACTGAAGCTTTCTTT | CASSQAIVGGVNTEAFF
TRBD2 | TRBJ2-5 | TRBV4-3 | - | TGCGCCAGCAGCCAAGAAATTAGCGGACTAGCGGTGGGGGGGACCCAGTACTTC | CASSQEISGLAVGGTQYF
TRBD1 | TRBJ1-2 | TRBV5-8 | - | TGTGCCAGCAGCAGGGGACAGACTTATGGCTACACCTTC | CASSRGQTYGYTF
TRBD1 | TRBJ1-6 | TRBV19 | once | TGTGCCAGTAGTCTCGGACAGGGGGCATTTTACTCACCCCTCCACTTT | CASSLGQGAFYSPLHF
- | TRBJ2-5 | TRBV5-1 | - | - | CASSFGNGLAGAQETQYF
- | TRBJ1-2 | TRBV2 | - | TGTGCCGCAAACGGCAGGAACTATGGCTACACCTTC | CAANGRNYGYTF
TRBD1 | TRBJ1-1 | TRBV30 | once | TGTGCCTGGAGTCGGGACAGCTTGAACACTGAAGCTTTCTTT | CAWSRDSLNTEAFF
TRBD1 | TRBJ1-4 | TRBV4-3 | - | TGCGCCAGCAGCCAAGATTTTCGCAGGGGGGGTGAAAAACTGTTTTTT | CASSQDFRRGGEKLFF